This note documents a single TCR beta chain sequence. Its antigen is unidentified. The read terminates 3 residues ahead of where the CDR3 ends, so the germline J gene completes it. Generated by immunoSEQ multiplex PCR, the TCRdb table keeps only in-frame clones and is missing some. The sample table includes 40,000 or so clones. These data belong to a study of T cells in women clearing cervical HPV infection. Study-level findings and limits: TRBV6-7 relative abundance averaged about 0.1% in cases and 0.15% to 0.2% in controls.

Each participant carried one incident cervical HPV16 infection only. V gave up 7 bases and J gave up 2 bases, with 14 bases separating them. This CDR3 has 14 residues. CDR1 is MDHEN and CDR2 is SYDVKM in the germline V gene. This sequence originates from a woman between 18 and 75 years old with a cervical HPV16 infection that either progressed to CIN3+ or cleared (not recorded which). The sample was blood buffy coat. The chain uses TRBV28 and TRBJ2-5; tentatively, D is TRBD1 (6 bases). The sequenced part of the CDR3 DNA is TGTGCCAGCACCTCCCCCGACAGGCAAGAGACC. This codes for CASTSPDRQET. The CDR3 as a whole reads CASTSPDRQETQYF. Drawing the rest from reference TRBV28 and TRBJ2-5, the complete variable domain is DVKVTQSSRYLVKRTGEKVFLECVQDMDHENMFWYRQDPGLGLRLIYFSYDVKMKEKGDIPEGYSVSREKKERFSLILESASTNQTSMYLCASTSPDRQETQYFGPGTRLLVL.